The rows below give T cell receptor beta chains drawn from one sample of a study of T-cell memory formation after mild COVID-19. TCRdb analysed the 5' RACE reads with MiXCR anew, one entry per CDR3 protein. Seen here are some 600,000 distinct CDR3 sequences, 15% to 20% observed once, and the top ten hold less than 10%. The sequencing sample was made of PBMCs or a T cell subset sorted from them (not recorded which). Source of these receptors: an adult woman who had mild COVID-19 (a few samples of this study predate the infection). Cell type and time point are not known. Each CDR3 is given with its conserved first and last residue. Fields, in order: V gene, J gene, D gene, clone size, CDR3 DNA, CDR3 protein. D genes are given only for firm matches. Size is stated for part of the rows, as once, few or many counts, or as a class when the clone is expanded.

TRBV24-1	TRBJ2-1	-	few	TGTGCCACCAGTGATTCCCGTCAGGGGCCTATCTTGTACAATGAGCAGTTCTTC	CATSDSRQGPILYNEQFF
TRBV6-1	TRBJ2-3	-	-	TGTGCCAGCACCGCCGGGAGTGGGACAGATACGCAGTATTTT	CASTAGSGTDTQYF
TRBV2	TRBJ1-1	-	-	TGTGCCAGCAGCGGTACAGCAACCCCAGTGAACACTGAAGCTTTCTTT	CASSGTATPVNTEAFF
TRBV5-1	TRBJ2-7	-	once	TGCGCCAGCAGTGCGAGGCGCTACTCCTACGAGCAGTACTTC	CASSARRYSYEQYF
TRBV18	TRBJ1-5	TRBD1	few	TGTGCCAGCTCACCAGGGGACAGGCCACCCCAGCATTTT	CASSPGDRPPQHF
TRBV6-5	TRBJ1-2	TRBD1	few	TGTGCCAGCAGAATCGGGACAGGCGGCTACACCTTC	CASRIGTGGYTF
TRBV12-3/TRBV12-4	TRBJ1-4	-	few	TGTGCCAGCAGCCTGTCGTCGGGGCGGTCCGGAAAACTGTTTTTT	CASSLSSGRSGKLFF
TRBV12-3/TRBV12-4	TRBJ2-6	-	-	TGTGCCAGCAGTTTAAGGGTACGAATTTTCCAGGGACGGGCTGGGGCCAACGTCCTGACTTTC	CASSLRVRIFQGRAGANVLTF
TRBV5-5	TRBJ2-5	-	-	TGTGCCAGCAGCGGACAGTCCGGTGGGGAGACCCAGTACTTC	CASSGQSGGETQYF
TRBV18	TRBJ1-4	-	-	TGTGCCAGCGCGCCGACACCAACTAATGAAAAACTGTTTTTT	CASAPTPTNEKLFF
TRBV12-3/TRBV12-4	TRBJ2-3	TRBD2	-	TGTGCCAGCGGAGGGAGGGAATCTATCGCCACAGATACGCAGTATTTT	CASGGRESIATDTQYF
TRBV6-1	TRBJ2-3	-	few	TGTGCCAGCAGTGTCGAAAGGGGGAGCACAGATACGCAGTATTTT	CASSVERGSTDTQYF
TRBV20-1	TRBJ2-3	-	few	TGCAGTGCTAGGCTTCGGCGGGACACAGATACGCAGTATTTT	CSARLRRDTDTQYF
TRBV2	TRBJ2-6	TRBD2	few	TGTGTTGGGGAGGGCGACTCTGGGGCCAACGTCCTGACTTTC	CVGEGDSGANVLTF
TRBV3-1	TRBJ2-1	-	few	TGTGCCAGCAGCCGAAGACTAGTAGTCAATGAGCAGTTCTTC	CASSRRLVVNEQFF
TRBV6-1	TRBJ2-2	-	many	TGTGCCAGCAGTGGACAACCCCCGTTTTGGGACGACGCTGGGGAGCTGTTTTTT	CASSGQPPFWDDAGELFF
TRBV4-1	TRBJ2-7	-	few	TGCGCCAGCAGCCAGTCCGAGGGGGGATACGAGCAGTACTTC	CASSQSEGGYEQYF
TRBV4-3	TRBJ2-5	-	-	TGCGCCAGCAGACAAGGGCCCGCCGGTAATGCGCAAGAGACCCAGTACTTC	CASRQGPAGNAQETQYF
TRBV20-1	TRBJ2-7	TRBD1	many	TGCAGTGCTAGAGATCCCGGGACAGGGCCCTACGAGCAGTACTTC	CSARDPGTGPYEQYF
TRBV5-1	TRBJ2-7	-	few	TGCGCCAGCAGCCTCCGGGACCGAAGCTACGAGCAGTACTTC	CASSLRDRSYEQYF
TRBV5-6	TRBJ1-5	TRBD1	few	TGTGCCAGCAGGTACAGGGGAAGCAATCAGCCCCAGCATTTT	CASRYRGSNQPQHF
TRBV5-4	TRBJ2-1	TRBD2	-	TGTGCCAGCACATCGGGGGGCTACAATGAGCAGTTCTTC	CASTSGGYNEQFF
TRBV7-2	TRBJ2-1	-	-	TGTGCCAGCAGCTTTGACAGAGGCGATGAGCAGTTCTTC	CASSFDRGDEQFF
TRBV12-3/TRBV12-4	TRBJ2-1	TRBD1	-	TGTGCCAGCAGTTTAGGGGACAGGGCGTTCTTC	CASSLGDRAFF
TRBV4-1	TRBJ1-2	-	few	TGCGCCAGCAGCCAGGCAGACGGAAGACAGGCCCACTATGGCTACACCTTC	CASSQADGRQAHYGYTF
TRBV7-8	TRBJ1-1	-	few	TGTGCCAGCAGCTTAGAGGTCGGGGGAGAAGCTTTCTTT	CASSLEVGGEAFF
TRBV2	TRBJ2-5	TRBD1	-	TGTGCCAGCAGTGCGGACAGGGGGCTTGAGACCCAGTACTTC	CASSADRGLETQYF
TRBV11-2	TRBJ2-1	-	few	TGTGCCAGCAGCTTAGTGTCGGCGGGCGCAACCTCCTACAATGAGCAGTTCTTC	CASSLVSAGATSYNEQFF
TRBV25-1	TRBJ2-7	-	-	TGTGCCAGCAGTGAATATGTAAGTGCTGAGCAGTACTTC	CASSEYVSAEQYF
TRBV12-3/TRBV12-4	TRBJ2-7	-	-	TGTGCCAGCAGTTTAAGGAGGGTGGAGGCGCAGCAGTACTTC	CASSLRRVEAQQYF
TRBV20-1	TRBJ1-3	-	-	TGCAGTGCTAGAGATGCGACAGGTACTGGAAACACCATATATTTT	CSARDATGTGNTIYF
TRBV10-3	TRBJ1-1	-	few	TGTGCCATCAGTGTAGGGACTTTGAACACTGAAGCTTTCTTT	CAISVGTLNTEAFF
TRBV10-3	TRBJ1-1	TRBD1	-	TGTGCCATTCGGACAGGTCAGACGACACCTTTCTTT	CAIRTGQTTPFF
TRBV19	TRBJ2-5	TRBD2	-	TGTGCCAGTAGAACTAGCGCAAGTGAGACCCAGTACTTC	CASRTSASETQYF
TRBV7-2	TRBJ2-1	-	-	TGTGCCAGCAGCTTAGGGTTGTCGGATTACTCCTACAATGAGCAGTTCTTC	CASSLGLSDYSYNEQFF
TRBV3-1	TRBJ2-3	TRBD2	few	TGTGCCAGCAGCCAAGAAGCGGGAGTAGATACGCAGTATTTT	CASSQEAGVDTQYF
TRBV7-3	TRBJ1-1	-	-	TGTGCCAGCAGCTTAAGTGGGGGTCGAAGCAATGAAGCTTTCTTT	CASSLSGGRSNEAFF
TRBV12-3/TRBV12-4	TRBJ1-2	-	-	TGTGCCAGCAGGTCGGGACGTAATAGAGGCTACACCTTC	CASRSGRNRGYTF
TRBV5-1	TRBJ2-1	-	few	TGCGCCAGCAGCACCTCAGGGTACAATGAGCAGTTCTTC	CASSTSGYNEQFF
TRBV2	TRBJ2-7	-	-	TGTGCCAGCACCCACCGGTCGGGAGAGGGATACGAGCAGTACTTC	CASTHRSGEGYEQYF
TRBV5-4	TRBJ2-7	-	few	TGTGCCAGCAGCTTGAGGGCGCGAAGGCGCGAGCAGTACTTC	CASSLRARRREQYF
TRBV7-2	TRBJ2-5	TRBD2	-	TGTGCCAGCACCAGAACTAGCGGACCCGTGAGGGAGACCCAGTACTTC	CASTRTSGPVRETQYF
TRBV7-9	TRBJ2-1	-	-	TGTGCCAGCAGCTTAGATTGGGGGGAAATTTACAATGAGCAGTTCTTC	CASSLDWGEIYNEQFF
TRBV2	TRBJ2-7	-	few	TGTGCCAGTGCGACCTTAGCGTCTTCGACTGGCGAGCAGTACTTC	CASATLASSTGEQYF